The rows below give T cell receptor beta chains drawn from one sample of a study of blood T cell repertoires in COVID-19. Clones were sequenced by immunoSEQ multiplex PCR, and TCRdb holds only the in-frame ones, with some missing. The sample has over 250,000 clones, around four fifths seen once. The sample consisted of peripheral blood. The receptors stem from a woman between 45 and 60 years old who had recovered from COVID-19. CDR3s include the opening cysteine and the closing phenylalanine or tryptophan. The order of the fields is V gene, D gene, J gene, clone size, CDR3 protein, CDR3 DNA. The D gene is left open where the match is weak. The size field is filled for only some rows; it gives once, few, many or a size class.

v_gene: TRBV6-6
d_gene: .
j_gene: TRBJ2-1
abundance: .
CDR3aa: CASGTGYNEQFF
CDR3nt: TGTGCCAGCGGTACAGGCTACAATGAGCAGTTCTTC

v_gene: TRBV28
d_gene: TRBD2
j_gene: TRBJ2-1
abundance: .
CDR3aa: CASSLAGGHYNEQFF
CDR3nt: TGTGCCAGCAGTCTAGCGGGGGGGCACTACAATGAGCAGTTCTTC

v_gene: TRBV28
d_gene: .
j_gene: TRBJ1-1
abundance: .
CDR3aa: CASSELEVSTEAFF
CDR3nt: TGTGCCAGCTCGGAACTAGAGGTTAGCACTGAAGCTTTCTTT

v_gene: TRBV18
d_gene: .
j_gene: TRBJ1-1
abundance: .
CDR3aa: CASSPYILSMNTEAFF
CDR3nt: TGTGCCAGCTCACCATACATTTTAAGTATGAACACTGAAGCTTTCTTT

v_gene: TRBV28
d_gene: TRBD2
j_gene: TRBJ2-5
abundance: .
CDR3aa: CASSSPRLAGLETQYF
CDR3nt: TGTGCCAGCAGTTCCCCCCGGCTAGCGGGGTTGGAGACCCAGTACTTC

v_gene: TRBV4-2
d_gene: .
j_gene: TRBJ2-3
abundance: .
CDR3aa: CASSQDWAGMTDTQYF
CDR3nt: TGTGCCAGCAGCCAAGATTGGGCAGGGATGACAGATACGCAGTATTTT

v_gene: TRBV6-6
d_gene: TRBD2
j_gene: TRBJ2-3
abundance: once
CDR3aa: CASSYGTSGAPDTQYF
CDR3nt: TGTGCCAGCAGTTACGGGACTAGCGGGGCCCCAGATACGCAGTATTTT

v_gene: TRBV29-1
d_gene: .
j_gene: TRBJ1-4
abundance: .
CDR3aa: CSVMGQATNEKLFF
CDR3nt: TGCAGCGTTATGGGACAAGCAACTAATGAAAAACTGTTTTTT

v_gene: TRBV29-1
d_gene: TRBD2
j_gene: TRBJ2-7
abundance: .
CDR3aa: CSGTSGDYEQYF
CDR3nt: TGCAGCGGGACTAGCGGTGACTACGAGCAGTACTTC

v_gene: TRBV12-3/TRBV12-4
d_gene: .
j_gene: TRBJ2-5
abundance: .
CDR3aa: CASRRTAEAQYF
CDR3nt: TGTGCCAGCAGGCGGACAGCTGAAGCCCAGTACTTC

v_gene: TRBV9
d_gene: TRBD1
j_gene: TRBJ1-4
abundance: .
CDR3aa: CASSAIARSQGGEKLFF
CDR3nt: TGTGCCAGCAGCGCGATAGCGAGGTCACAGGGGGGGGAAAAACTGTTTTTT

v_gene: TRBV6-2/TRBV6-3
d_gene: TRBD1
j_gene: TRBJ2-1
abundance: .
CDR3aa: CASSLGTDNNEQFF
CDR3nt: TGTGCCAGCAGCCTCGGGACAGATAACAATGAGCAGTTCTTC

v_gene: TRBV6-2/TRBV6-3
d_gene: TRBD2
j_gene: TRBJ2-3
abundance: few
CDR3aa: CASSYPGLAGGPWTDTQYF
CDR3nt: TGTGCCAGCAGTTACCCCGGCCTAGCGGGGGGCCCCTGGACAGATACGCAGTATTTT

v_gene: TRBV10-3
d_gene: TRBD1
j_gene: TRBJ1-2
abundance: .
CDR3aa: CATSTGGYGYTF
CDR3nt: TGTGCCACCTCGACAGGGGGTTATGGCTACACCTTC

v_gene: TRBV6-4
d_gene: .
j_gene: TRBJ1-4
abundance: once
CDR3aa: CASSDIGDGNEKLFF
CDR3nt: TGTGCCAGCAGTGACATCGGGGATGGTAATGAAAAACTGTTTTTT

v_gene: TRBV9
d_gene: TRBD1
j_gene: TRBJ1-3
abundance: .
CDR3aa: CASSPRTGWDTIYF
CDR3nt: TGTGCCAGCAGCCCCCGGACAGGGTGGGACACCATATATTTT

v_gene: TRBV19
d_gene: TRBD2
j_gene: TRBJ2-7
abundance: few
CDR3aa: CASSIPGGEVYEQYF
CDR3nt: TGTGCCAGTAGTATCCCGGGGGGTGAGGTCTACGAGCAGTACTTC

v_gene: TRBV28
d_gene: TRBD1
j_gene: TRBJ1-2
abundance: .
CDR3aa: CASSTGTGLVYGYTF
CDR3nt: TGTGCCAGCAGTACCGGGACAGGGTTGGTATATGGCTACACCTTC

v_gene: TRBV5-1
d_gene: .
j_gene: TRBJ1-6
abundance: .
CDR3aa: CASSDADSLYNSPLHF
CDR3nt: TGCGCCAGCAGCGACGCGGACAGCCTCTATAATTCACCCCTCCACTTT

v_gene: TRBV28
d_gene: .
j_gene: TRBJ2-1
abundance: .
CDR3aa: CASFAAGTYNEQFF
CDR3nt: TGTGCCAGCTTTGCGGCCGGGACATACAATGAGCAGTTCTTC

v_gene: TRBV27
d_gene: .
j_gene: TRBJ2-7
abundance: once
CDR3aa: CASSLFARGGRSGHEQYF
CDR3nt: TGTGCCAGCAGTTTATTCGCTAGGGGGGGACGTTCTGGTCACGAGCAGTACTTC

v_gene: TRBV10-3
d_gene: .
j_gene: TRBJ1-1
abundance: .
CDR3aa: CAIRAQGMNTEAFF
CDR3nt: TGTGCCATCAGGGCACAGGGTATGAACACTGAAGCTTTCTTT

v_gene: TRBV10-2
d_gene: TRBD1
j_gene: TRBJ2-7
abundance: .
CDR3aa: CASVDRGTYEQYF
CDR3nt: TGCGCCAGCGTGGACAGGGGAACCTACGAGCAGTACTTC

v_gene: TRBV19
d_gene: TRBD1
j_gene: TRBJ2-7
abundance: .
CDR3aa: CASSILMGQPTNEQYF
CDR3nt: TGTGCCAGTAGTATCCTAATGGGACAGCCTACTAACGAGCAGTACTTC

v_gene: TRBV5-1
d_gene: .
j_gene: TRBJ2-2
abundance: once
CDR3aa: CASSSVTNGGTGELFF
CDR3nt: TGCGCCAGCAGCTCCGTGACAAACGGAGGCACCGGGGAGCTGTTTTTT

v_gene: TRBV5-1
d_gene: .
j_gene: TRBJ2-1
abundance: .
CDR3aa: CASSLAGYSYNEQFF
CDR3nt: TGCGCCAGCAGCTTGGCAGGGTATTCCTACAATGAGCAGTTCTTC

v_gene: TRBV6-1
d_gene: TRBD2
j_gene: TRBJ2-3
abundance: .
CDR3aa: CASSGGLAAKGGDTQYF
CDR3nt: TGTGCCAGCAGTGGGGGACTAGCGGCAAAGGGAGGAGATACGCAGTATTTT

v_gene: TRBV3-1/TRBV3-2
d_gene: TRBD2
j_gene: TRBJ2-2
abundance: .
CDR3aa: CASSQTGTSPNTGELFF
CDR3nt: TGTGCCAGCAGCCAAACCGGGACTAGCCCGAACACCGGGGAGCTGTTTTTT

v_gene: TRBV4-3
d_gene: .
j_gene: TRBJ2-5
abundance: few
CDR3aa: CASSQELDKETQYF
CDR3nt: TGCGCCAGCAGCCAGGAACTAGACAAAGAGACCCAGTACTTC

v_gene: TRBV5-6
d_gene: TRBD1
j_gene: TRBJ1-2
abundance: .
CDR3aa: CASSAGDRGSGYTF
CDR3nt: TGTGCCAGCAGCGCGGGGGACAGGGGAAGCGGCTACACCTTC

v_gene: TRBV7-2
d_gene: TRBD2
j_gene: TRBJ2-5
abundance: few
CDR3aa: CASSPVKSSGGAETQYF
CDR3nt: TGTGCCAGCAGCCCCGTTAAATCTAGCGGGGGGGCAGAGACCCAGTACTTC

v_gene: TRBV30
d_gene: .
j_gene: TRBJ2-7
abundance: .
CDR3aa: CAWGTQYEQYF
CDR3nt: TGTGCCTGGGGGACTCAATACGAGCAGTACTTC

v_gene: TRBV19
d_gene: .
j_gene: TRBJ1-5
abundance: .
CDR3aa: CASSPQAVDQPQHF
CDR3nt: TGTGCCAGTAGTCCCCAGGCTGTAGATCAGCCCCAGCATTTT

v_gene: TRBV7-2
d_gene: .
j_gene: TRBJ2-5
abundance: .
CDR3aa: CASSHGTSKETQYF
CDR3nt: TGTGCCAGCAGCCACGGGACATCCAAAGAGACCCAGTACTTC

v_gene: TRBV5-1
d_gene: .
j_gene: TRBJ1-6
abundance: .
CDR3aa: CASSLAGGDSPLHF
CDR3nt: TGCGCCAGCAGCTTGGCGGGGGGCGATTCACCCCTCCACTTT

v_gene: TRBV4-2
d_gene: .
j_gene: TRBJ1-3
abundance: few
CDR3aa: CASSQEAHEGNTIYF
CDR3nt: TGTGCCAGCAGCCAAGAGGCCCATGAAGGAAACACCATATATTTT

v_gene: TRBV30
d_gene: .
j_gene: TRBJ2-2
abundance: .
CDR3aa: CAWSAITGELFF
CDR3nt: TGTGCCTGGAGTGCCATCACCGGGGAGCTGTTTTTT

v_gene: TRBV5-4
d_gene: .
j_gene: TRBJ1-5
abundance: .
CDR3aa: CASSLGGYNQPQHF
CDR3nt: TGTGCCAGCAGCTTGGGAGGGTACAATCAGCCCCAGCATTTT

v_gene: TRBV4-3
d_gene: .
j_gene: TRBJ1-4
abundance: .
CDR3aa: CASSQFNPPEDGEKLFF
CDR3nt: TGCGCCAGCAGCCAATTCAACCCACCTGAGGATGGTGAAAAACTGTTTTTT

v_gene: TRBV9
d_gene: TRBD2
j_gene: TRBJ2-5
abundance: .
CDR3aa: CASSVGEGTQYF
CDR3nt: TGTGCCAGCAGCGTGGGGGAGGGAACCCAGTACTTC

v_gene: TRBV11-2
d_gene: TRBD2
j_gene: TRBJ2-1
abundance: few
CDR3aa: CASSPSGGLALEQFF
CDR3nt: TGTGCCAGCAGCCCCTCAGGGGGACTAGCGCTTGAGCAGTTCTTC

v_gene: TRBV7-9
d_gene: TRBD2
j_gene: TRBJ2-2
abundance: .
CDR3aa: CASSLSPGLAGGNTGELFF
CDR3nt: TGTGCCAGCAGCTTATCCCCGGGACTAGCGGGAGGGAACACCGGGGAGCTGTTTTTT

v_gene: TRBV4-3
d_gene: TRBD1
j_gene: TRBJ2-7
abundance: .
CDR3aa: CASSQDRGPYEQYF
CDR3nt: TGCGCCAGCAGCCAGGACAGGGGGCCGTACGAGCAGTACTTC

v_gene: TRBV9
d_gene: .
j_gene: TRBJ2-7
abundance: .
CDR3aa: CASSVAPSSEQYF
CDR3nt: TGTGCCAGCAGCGTAGCTCCGTCCTCCGAGCAGTACTTC

v_gene: TRBV7-9
d_gene: TRBD1
j_gene: TRBJ1-6
abundance: .
CDR3aa: CASSPQDRVALHF
CDR3nt: TGTGCCAGCAGCCCCCAAGACAGGGTGGCCCTCCACTTT

v_gene: TRBV19
d_gene: TRBD1
j_gene: TRBJ2-1
abundance: .
CDR3aa: CASRKGGDRVDWQFF
CDR3nt: TGTGCCAGTAGAAAAGGAGGGGACAGGGTCGATTGGCAGTTCTTC

v_gene: TRBV29-1
d_gene: .
j_gene: TRBJ2-7
abundance: once
CDR3aa: CSVNTRSYEQYF
CDR3nt: TGCAGCGTTAACACCCGCTCCTACGAGCAGTACTTC

v_gene: TRBV27
d_gene: TRBD1
j_gene: TRBJ2-1
abundance: .
CDR3aa: CASSSWTGADEQFF
CDR3nt: TGTGCCAGCAGCTCCTGGACAGGGGCCGATGAGCAGTTCTTC

v_gene: TRBV5-5
d_gene: TRBD1
j_gene: TRBJ2-7
abundance: many
CDR3aa: CASSGETGAFGEQYF
CDR3nt: TGTGCCAGCAGCGGGGAGACAGGGGCCTTTGGCGAGCAGTACTTC

v_gene: TRBV5-1
d_gene: .
j_gene: TRBJ1-1
abundance: .
CDR3aa: CASSLFQQTNTEAFF
CDR3nt: TGCGCCAGCAGCTTATTTCAACAGACGAACACTGAAGCTTTCTTT

v_gene: TRBV30
d_gene: .
j_gene: TRBJ1-3
abundance: .
CDR3aa: CAWSVPAGNTIYF
CDR3nt: TGTGCCTGGAGTGTGCCAGCTGGAAACACCATATATTTT

v_gene: TRBV30
d_gene: .
j_gene: TRBJ1-1
abundance: .
CDR3aa: CAWSGLAGAFTEAFF
CDR3nt: TGTGCCTGGAGTGGGTTGGCAGGGGCGTTCACTGAAGCTTTCTTT

v_gene: TRBV20-1
d_gene: TRBD1
j_gene: TRBJ2-7
abundance: few
CDR3aa: CSASAADRERDEQYF
CDR3nt: TGCAGTGCTAGTGCCGCTGACAGGGAGCGCGACGAGCAGTACTTC